Sequencing of this TCR beta chain was carried out in a study of response to subunit inactivated influenza vaccine. Study observations and caveats: Authors suggested few new T cells are recruited by each seasonal influenza vaccination.

Each CDR3 protein gets one entry after TCRdb re-called the RT-PCR reads with MiXCR. The data show around 480,000 distinct CDR3 sequences, 15% to 20% seen once. The CDR3 has 11 residues. V lost 2 bases and J lost 13, with 9 bases in between. Germline CDR1 and CDR2: KGHSH and LQKENI. A remark on this clonotype: Its antigen is still unknown.

The chain couples TRBV18 to TRBJ2-1; D is uncertain. The material was CD4+ T cells sorted from PBMCs, obtained 23 to 25 months after vaccination. The clonotype originates from a man aged 45 to 75 who received an inactivated influenza vaccine. CDR3 region: CASSPSLGQFF. CDR3 DNA sequence: TGTGCCAGCTCACCATCCCTTGGCCAGTTCTTC.